Listed here are 7 T cell receptor beta chains from one sample, sequenced in a study of blood T cells in healthy people across ages. The second PCR ran about 6 to 12 cycles with a sample-barcoded 5' primer and J-beta primers. TCRdb re-called the 5' RACE reads with MiXCR, one entry per CDR3 protein. This sample yields roughly 1.5 million distinct CDR3 sequences, of which approximately 42% are seen a single time; about 4% belongs to the top ten. The sample comprised blood. Every receptor here comes from a woman aged 18-29 years in good health.

This clonotype was seen more than once but under ten times. DNA for the CDR3: TGTGCCAGCAGTCCCCGGCGTGGAGAGGGCTATGGCTACACCTTC. Its protein is CASSPRRGEGYGYTF. The chain carries TRBV12-3 or TRBV12-4 and TRBJ1-2; no definite D call. This CDR3 is 15 amino acids long. Trimming removed 5 bases at V and 4 bases at J, with 17 bases between.

This clonotype was picked up a small number of times. The V and J genes are TRBV27 and TRBJ2-7, with D hard to call. Germline V lookup: CDR1 MNHEY, CDR2 SMNVEV (reference sequence). The CDR3 spans 11 residues. The V and J ends lost 3 bases and 6 bases respectively, with 6 bases between them. The CDR3 is CASSFGVEQYF. The CDR3 DNA reads as TGTGCCAGCAGTTTTGGGGTCGAGCAGTACTTC.

Of note for this clonotype: Compared with germline, one end of the junction differs, possibly owing to a read error. This chain uses TRBV7-7 with TRBJ2-5, with D hard to call. CDR1 is SSHAT and CDR2 is FNYEAQ in the germline V gene (reference sequence). This CDR3 is built from 15 residues. This chain's CDR3 is CASSLVPGPQETQYF. As DNA, the CDR3 is TGTGCTAGCAGCTTAGTACCGGGCCCACAAGAGACCCAGTACTTC.

In its sample, this clonotype was seen once. The chain has TRBV18 and TRBJ1-1; D might be TRBD1 (6 bases). Germline V gives CDR1 KGHSH, CDR2 LQKENI. The CDR3 runs to 15 residues. V lost 5 bases, J lost 2 bases, and 15 bases lay in between. The CDR3 here is CASSAPTGTNTEAFF. In DNA form, the CDR3 reads TGTGCCAGCTCAGCCCCGACCGGGACAAACACTGAAGCTTTCTTT.

V is TRBV5-1 and J is TRBJ2-1; weak D call: TRBD1 (6 bases). The CDR3 contains 17 residues. Germline loops: CDR1 SGHRS, CDR2 YFSETQ. The V gene lost 0 bases and the J gene lost 7 bases, with 20 bases spanning the gap. CDR3 residues: CASSLEYRVLCGNEQFF. Here the CDR3 DNA reads TGCGCCAGCAGCTTGGAATACAGGGTATTGTGCGGTAATGAGCAGTTCTTC.

The chain couples TRBV5-1 to TRBJ2-2, with 11 bases fitting TRBD2. The CDR3 runs to 16 residues. The V gene end was trimmed by 4 bases and the J gene end by 5 bases; junction bases not matched to a gene: 7. Germline-derived CDR1 and CDR2 are SGHRS and YFSETQ. CDR3 region: CASSRLAGFDTGELFF. The CDR3 DNA reads as TGCGCCAGCAGCCGACTAGCGGGATTTGATACCGGGGAGCTGTTTTTT.

About this clonotype itself: At one of its ends the junction is not consistent with the germline gene, which may arise from a read error. This sequence joins TRBV7-2 and TRBJ1-6; no clear D gene. Germline assignment: CDR1 SGHTA and CDR2 FQGNSA. The CDR3 extends over 13 amino acids. The CDR3 sequence: CASRLVGNSPLHF. For the CDR3, the DNA is TGTGCCAGCAGATTAGTTGGAAATTCACCCCTCCACTTT. The full variable domain, with the rest looked up from reference TRBV7-2 and TRBJ1-6, is GAGVSQSPSNKVTEKGKDVELRCDPISGHTALYWYRQSLGQGLEFLIYFQGNSAPDKSGLPSDRFSAERTGGSVSTLTIQRTQQEDSAVYLCASRLVGNSPLHFGNGTRLTVT.